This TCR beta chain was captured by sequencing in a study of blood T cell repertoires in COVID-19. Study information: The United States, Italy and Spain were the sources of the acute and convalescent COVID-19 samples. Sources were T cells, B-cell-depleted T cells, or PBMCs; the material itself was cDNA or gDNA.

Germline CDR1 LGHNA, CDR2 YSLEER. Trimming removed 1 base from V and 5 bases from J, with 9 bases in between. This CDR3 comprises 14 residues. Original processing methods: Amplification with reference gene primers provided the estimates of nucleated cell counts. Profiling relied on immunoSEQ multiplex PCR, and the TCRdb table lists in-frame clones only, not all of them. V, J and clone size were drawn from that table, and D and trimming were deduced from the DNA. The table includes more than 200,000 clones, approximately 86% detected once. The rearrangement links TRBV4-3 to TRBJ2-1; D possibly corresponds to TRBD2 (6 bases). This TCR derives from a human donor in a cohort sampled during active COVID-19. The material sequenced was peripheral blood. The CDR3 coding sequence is TGCGCCAGCAGCCAAGTCGGGGGAGACAATGAGCAGTTCTTC. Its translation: CASSQVGGDNEQFF.